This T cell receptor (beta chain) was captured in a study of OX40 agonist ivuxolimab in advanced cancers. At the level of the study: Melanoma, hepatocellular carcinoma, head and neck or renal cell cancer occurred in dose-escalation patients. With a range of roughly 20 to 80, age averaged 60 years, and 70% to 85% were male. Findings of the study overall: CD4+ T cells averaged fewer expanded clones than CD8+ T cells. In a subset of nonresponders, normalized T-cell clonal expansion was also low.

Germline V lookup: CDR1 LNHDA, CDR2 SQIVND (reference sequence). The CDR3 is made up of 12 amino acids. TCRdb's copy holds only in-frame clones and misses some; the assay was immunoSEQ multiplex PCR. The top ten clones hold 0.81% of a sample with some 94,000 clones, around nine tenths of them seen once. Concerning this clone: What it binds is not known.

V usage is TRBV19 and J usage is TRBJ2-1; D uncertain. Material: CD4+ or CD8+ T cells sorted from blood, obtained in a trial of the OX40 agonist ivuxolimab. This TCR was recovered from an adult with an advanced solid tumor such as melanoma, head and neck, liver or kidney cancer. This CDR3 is CATQPTYNEQFF. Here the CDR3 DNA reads TGTGCTACCCAACCCACCTACAATGAGCAGTTCTTC.